The 13 T cell receptor beta chains below were found in one sample sequenced in a study of response to subunit inactivated influenza vaccine. TCRdb analysed the RT-PCR reads with MiXCR anew, one entry per CDR3 protein. The data contain about 800,000 distinct CDR3 sequences, around 20% of them singletons. Sequencing was performed on PBMCs from blood, taken roughly 5 days after vaccination. Receptors were obtained from a man aged 50-60 years who received an inactivated influenza vaccine.

The chain couples TRBV20-1 to TRBJ1-6; 9 bases map to TRBD1. Trimming cost V 6 bases and J 8 bases; bases outside gene matches: 8. Looked up from germline, CDR1 is DFQATT and CDR2 is SNEGSKA (reference sequence). CDR3 length equals 14 residues. The CDR3 DNA sequence: TGCAGTGCCCGTCGACAGGGGGGCTATTCACCCCTCCACTTT. This codes for CSARRQGGYSPLHF.

The V gene is TRBV5-1, the J gene TRBJ1-2, with D possibly being TRBD1 (5 bases). Between the trimmed V and J ends, which lost 4 bases and 8 bases, there was a span of 21 bases. Germline lookup yields CDR1 SGHRS and CDR2 YFSETQ. The CDR3 runs 15 residues. The CDR3 DNA is TGCGCCAGCAGCCCGGAGGGGTCTTTTCCGGTGGGCTACACCTTC. This translates into CASSPEGSFPVGYTF.

For the CDR3, the DNA is TGTGCCAGCAGCTCCCAGCGCTCTGGGGCCAACGTCCTGACTTTC. Protein: CASSSQRSGANVLTF. This chain links TRBV7-9 with TRBJ2-6; D is undetermined. With 4 bases removed from V and 0 bases from J, the gap between germline ends came to 7 bases. Germline loops: CDR1 SEHNR, CDR2 FQNEAQ (reference sequence). The CDR3 is made up of 15 amino acids.

The gene calls are TRBV12-3 or TRBV12-4 and TRBJ2-7; D unresolved. This CDR3 is 12 amino acids long. Trimming removed 3 bases from V and 1 base from J, with 4 bases in between. In DNA form, the CDR3 reads TGTGCCAGCAGTTTCTATTCCTACGAGCAGTACTTC. Its translation: CASSFYSYEQYF.

The rearrangement links TRBV14 to TRBJ2-1; D is ambiguous. Germline-derived CDR1 and CDR2 are SGHDN and FVKESK. Deletions cut 1 base from V and 7 bases from J, with 11 bases between. The CDR3 consists of 14 residues. The CDR3 DNA reads as TGTGCCAGCAGCCAAGTAGCAGGATTGAATGAGCAGTTCTTC. It codes for CASSQVAGLNEQFF.

The sample holds a few counts of this clonotype. The genes are TRBV9 and TRBJ1-1; D gene ambiguous. The V and J ends lost 4 bases and 0 bases respectively, with 7 bases between them. The CDR3 is 13 amino acids. Germline V gives CDR1 SGDLS, CDR2 YYNGEE. For the CDR3, the DNA is TGTGCCAGCAGCCAAGAAGTGAACACTGAAGCTTTCTTT. It yields the protein CASSQEVNTEAFF.

V gene TRBV12-3 or TRBV12-4 combines with J gene TRBJ2-2, with 10 bases aligning to TRBD1. The ends lost 6 bases at V and 4 bases at J; junction bases unmatched: 8. This CDR3 contains 16 residues. This CDR3 reads CASSLGQGLGTGELFF. The CDR3 coding sequence is TGTGCCAGCAGCCTGGGACAGGGGTTGGGCACCGGGGAGCTGTTTTTT.

The chain couples TRBV4-3 to TRBJ2-1; 7 bases agree with TRBD1. Germline CDR1 is LGHNA and CDR2 is YSLEER. The CDR3 totals 16 residues. V was clipped by 3 bases and J by 5 bases; unmatched bases: 10. The CDR3 nucleotides read TGCGCCAGCAGCCAGAATTCCGGGACAGTCGACAATGAGCAGTTCTTC. Its translation: CASSQNSGTVDNEQFF.

This sequence joins TRBV5-1 and TRBJ2-2; D is unclear. CDR1 and CDR2 (germline): SGHRS, YFSETQ. V lost 0 bases and J lost 2, with 14 bases in between. The CDR3 is made up of 17 amino acids. The DNA for the CDR3 is TGCGCCAGCAGCTTGGACCGTTGGCAGGACAACACCGGGGAGCTGTTTTTT. Its translation is CASSLDRWQDNTGELFF. The entire variable domain, with the rest obtained from reference TRBV5-1 and TRBJ2-2, is as follows: KAGVTQTPRYLIKTRGQQVTLSCSPISGHRSVSWYQQTPGQGLQFLFEYFSETQRNKGNFPGRFSGRQFSNSRSEMNVSTLELGDSALYLCASSLDRWQDNTGELFFGEGSRLTVL.

Here the CDR3 reads CASSYRAAGELFF. In DNA, the CDR3 is TGTGCCAGCAGCTACAGGGCGGCCGGGGAGCTGTTTTTT. This chain connects TRBV7-9 to TRBJ2-2; the D gene is possibly TRBD1 (6 bases). With 4 bases removed from V and 6 bases from J, the gap between germline ends came to 9 bases. The germline V gene has CDR1 SEHNR and CDR2 FQNEAQ (reference sequence). The CDR3 contains 13 residues.

This clonotype was seen more than once but under ten times. The CDR3 reads CASSLGSGRYNEQFF. As DNA, the CDR3 is TGTGCCAGCAGCTTAGGTAGCGGCCGTTACAATGAGCAGTTCTTC. The chain links TRBV7-2 to TRBJ2-1; tentative D call: TRBD2 (6 bases). The ends were cut back, 1 base at V and 4 bases at J, with 11 bases in the middle. This CDR3 is 15 amino acids long. Germline V lookup: CDR1 SGHTA, CDR2 FQGNSA.

The chain couples TRBV12-3 or TRBV12-4 to TRBJ2-1, with D uncertain. Trimming cost V 7 bases and J 3 bases, with 19 bases left between them. This CDR3 region has 16 residues. CDR3 protein: CASTSSPPALYNEQFF. The CDR3 DNA reads as TGTGCCAGCACCAGCTCCCCCCCGGCTCTCTACAATGAGCAGTTCTTC.

There are many counts of this clonotype. V is TRBV20-1 and J is TRBJ2-2, with D uncertain. This CDR3 has 16 residues. Germline CDR1 and CDR2: DFQATT and SNEGSKA (reference sequence). V lost 0 bases, J lost 0 bases, and 11 bases lay in between. Here the CDR3 reads CSARDLYGTNTGELFF. Here the CDR3 DNA reads TGCAGTGCTAGAGATCTCTATGGAACGAACACCGGGGAGCTGTTTTTT.